This TCR beta chain appears in the sequencing data of a study of OX40 agonist ivuxolimab in advanced cancers. Overall study context: Partial responses were observed in three patients, of whom one had hepatocellular carcinoma and two had cutaneous melanoma.

Autoimmune disease history or systemic immunosuppression excluded patients. Profiled with immunoSEQ multiplex PCR; TCRdb holds only in-frame clones, not every one. The data contain about 85,000 clones, 65% to 90% of them singletons. Findings of the study overall: Researchers report that CD8+ T cells had, on average, more expanded clones than CD4+. Expanded peripheral T-cell antigen specificity went undetermined.

Of note for this clone: The antigen is unknown.

The sequencing here drew on CD4+ or CD8+ T cells sorted from blood, taken in a trial of the OX40 agonist ivuxolimab. The clonotype comes from an adult with an advanced solid tumor such as melanoma, head and neck, liver or kidney cancer.

This CDR3 is CASSLAWGADTGELFF. CDR3 sequence (DNA): TGTGCCAGCAGCCTTGCGTGGGGGGCTGACACCGGGGAGCTGTTTTTT. This chain joins TRBV7-9 and TRBJ2-2, with D perhaps matching TRBD1 or TRBD2 (6 bases each). This CDR3 region has 16 residues. Looked up from germline, CDR1 is SEHNR and CDR2 is FQNEAQ (reference sequence). Trimming took 5 bases from V and 3 from J, leaving 16 bases between them.